What follows is one TCR beta chain and its context. Its antigen is as yet unknown. Germline V gives CDR1 SGHNT, CDR2 YYREEE (reference sequence). The ends lost 1 base at V and 8 bases at J; junction bases unmatched: 3. This CDR3 spans 14 amino acids. This sample is part of a study of beta chain features in type 1 diabetes. About the study: No age, gender or cell yield differences were seen between patients and healthy donors.

Expressed TCRB transcripts got sequenced, as all isolated RNA was reverse transcribed. About 3.7 million reads on average were seen across naive, central memory and regulatory T cell samples. Measured with immunoSEQ multiplex PCR; TCRdb has only the in-frame clones, and not every one. The sample shows about 930,000 clones, roughly a sixth of them seen only once. Findings of the study overall: TCRB CDR3 length was moderately but significantly reduced in all four CD4+ subsets of Type 1 diabetes patients. Insertions were fewer and deletions more numerous at VDJ junctions in type 1 diabetes patients.

The sequence derives from a woman aged 18-29 years in good health. The chain couples TRBV5-4 to TRBJ1-5; TRBD1 aligns across 10 bases. Sequenced: naive CD4+ T cells from blood. This CDR3 reads CASSLTGTGEPQHF. The CDR3 bases are TGTGCCAGCAGCTTGACCGGGACAGGGGAGCCCCAGCATTTT.